What follows are 5 T cell receptor beta chains derived from one specimen sequenced in a study of blood T cell repertoires in COVID-19. The assay was immunoSEQ multiplex PCR, and TCRdb's table has in-frame clones only and misses some. This table has 200,000 to 250,000 clones, 85% to 90% appearing once. The specimen sequenced was peripheral blood. These receptor sequences come from a man between 18 and 29 years old with active or convalescent COVID-19.

This clone has only one observation. This chain uses TRBV28 with TRBJ2-1; TRBD2 agrees at 12 bases. Germline V lookup: CDR1 MDHEN, CDR2 SYDVKM. This CDR3 is built from 14 residues. V was clipped by 5 bases and J by 10 bases; unmatched bases: 6. The chain's CDR3 is CASSPLAGGEEQFF. CDR3 nucleotide sequence: TGTGCCAGCAGTCCGCTAGCGGGAGGGGAAGAGCAGTTCTTC.

The chain's CDR3 is CASSPGTRGNEQFF. The CDR3 DNA follows: TGTGCCAGCAGCCCCGGGACTAGGGGTAATGAGCAGTTCTTC. The V gene is TRBV5-4, the J gene TRBJ2-1, with 8 bases that match TRBD2. CDR1 and CDR2 (germline): SGHNT, YYREEE (reference sequence). The J segment lost 7 bases and the V segment lost 4 bases, leaving 7 bases of the junction unmatched. The CDR3 length is 14 residues.

The V and J genes are TRBV30 and TRBJ1-6; 7 nucleotides line up with TRBD1. After removal of 5 bases from V and 12 bases from J, the junction contained 7 bases not matched to a gene. The CDR3 sequence is 12 residues long. CDR1 and CDR2 (germline): GTSNPN, SVGIG (reference sequence). Here the CDR3 reads CAWATGVEPLHF. The DNA for the CDR3 is TGTGCCTGGGCCACAGGGGTCGAACCCCTCCACTTT.

The CDR3 here is CASSSLTGSRLNEKLFF. The CDR3, as DNA: TGTGCCAGCAGCTCGCTCACCGGGAGCCGTCTTAACGAAAAACTGTTTTTT. The chain uses TRBV7-9 and TRBJ1-4; no clear D gene. The V gene lost 4 bases and the J gene lost 8 bases, with 23 bases spanning the gap. Germline V gene sequence: CDR1 SEHNR, CDR2 FQNEAQ (reference sequence). This CDR3 is built from 17 residues.

The chain joins TRBV28 to TRBJ2-2; the D is unclear. The V and J ends lost 6 bases and 6 bases respectively, with 11 bases between them. The CDR3 runs 13 residues. Germline loops: CDR1 MDHEN, CDR2 SYDVKM. This chain's CDR3 is CASSLTQSGELFF. The DNA for the CDR3 is TGTGCCAGCAGCCTCACACAGTCCGGGGAGCTGTTTTTT.